The 3 T cell receptor beta chains below all came from one sample that was sequenced in a study of blood T cells in healthy people across ages. PCR was performed a second time for about 6 to 12 cycles using a sample-barcoded 5' primer and a J-beta primer mix. TCRdb fed the 5' RACE reads into MiXCR, producing one record per CDR3 protein. The data contain about 540,000 distinct CDR3 sequences, approximately 25% of them singletons. The same data also contributed to another study, on T cells of mothers and their children.

Material for sequencing was blood. The receptor set was obtained from a boy aged 5-17 years in good health.

This clonotype occurred a few times. The V call is TRBV20-1, the J call TRBJ2-5; 11 bases match TRBD2. With V trimmed by 0 bases and J by 5 bases, 2 bases remained unmatched. Looked up from germline, CDR1 is DFQATT and CDR2 is SNEGSKA (reference sequence). The CDR3 loop spans 14 amino acids. The CDR3 sequence: CSARDSGRVETQYF. The CDR3 nucleotides read TGCAGTGCTAGAGATAGCGGGAGGGTCGAGACCCAGTACTTC.

The chain combines TRBV29-1 with TRBJ2-5; D might be TRBD2 (6 bases). Trimming cost V 0 bases and J 1 base, with 12 bases left between them. Germline V lookup: CDR1 SQVTM, CDR2 ANQGSEA. The CDR3 covers 15 residues. CDR3 sequence: CSVEDFASAQETQYF. DNA for the CDR3: TGCAGCGTTGAAGATTTCGCTAGCGCCCAAGAGACCCAGTACTTC.

The genes are TRBV18 and TRBJ2-7, with 9 bases lining up with TRBD1. Germline CDR1 reads KGHSH; CDR2 reads LQKENI. V lost 5 bases, J lost 8 bases, and 16 bases stayed unmatched. This CDR3 is built from 16 residues. Here the CDR3 reads CASSFQSGTGFGQQYF. CDR3 nucleotides: TGTGCCAGCTCATTTCAATCCGGGACAGGGTTCGGTCAGCAGTACTTC.